A selection of T cell receptor beta chains follows, all from one sample in a study of T cell responses to AZD1222 COVID-19 vaccine. Profiling relied on immunoSEQ multiplex PCR, and the TCRdb table lists in-frame clones only, not all of them. This table holds 150,000 to 200,000 clones, 85% to 90% found once. Sequenced here: peripheral blood, sampled on day 0 of AZD1222 vaccination. These receptors came from an adult in good health. CDR3s include the opening cysteine and the closing phenylalanine or tryptophan. A D gene is named only where the DNA matches it firmly. Some rows mark clone size as missing; the rest say once, few, many or name a class of expanded clone.

CDR3 protein: CASSFGAQDEQYF
CDR3 DNA: TGTGCCAGCAGCTTCGGGGCCCAGGACGAGCAGTACTTC
clone size: few
V gene: TRBV7-9
J gene: TRBJ2-7
D gene: NA

CDR3 protein: CASSPVRTASLYGYTF
CDR3 DNA: TGTGCCAGCTCACCGGTTCGGACAGCATCTCTCTATGGCTACACCTTC
clone size: few
V gene: TRBV18
J gene: TRBJ1-2
D gene: NA

CDR3 protein: CATRGIEHPYSNQPQHF
CDR3 DNA: TGTGCCACCAGGGGCATTGAACATCCCTATAGCAATCAGCCCCAGCATTTT
clone size: NA
V gene: TRBV24-1
J gene: TRBJ1-5
D gene: NA

CDR3 protein: CASSLNDRLLAGYNEQFF
CDR3 DNA: TGTGCCAGCAGCCTAAACGACCGGTTACTAGCGGGGTACAATGAGCAGTTCTTC
clone size: few
V gene: TRBV28
J gene: TRBJ2-1
D gene: TRBD2

CDR3 protein: CAWPSDTGELFF
CDR3 DNA: TGTGCCTGGCCTAGCGACACCGGGGAGCTGTTTTTT
clone size: NA
V gene: TRBV30
J gene: TRBJ2-2
D gene: NA

CDR3 protein: CASSLGLAGDGSYEQYF
CDR3 DNA: TGTGCCAGCAGCTTGGGACTAGCGGGAGATGGGTCCTACGAGCAGTACTTC
clone size: NA
V gene: TRBV5-5
J gene: TRBJ2-7
D gene: TRBD2

CDR3 protein: CASSYSVDSSYEQYF
CDR3 DNA: TGTGCCAGCAGTTACTCCGTCGACAGCTCCTACGAGCAGTACTTC
clone size: NA
V gene: TRBV6-5
J gene: TRBJ2-7
D gene: NA

CDR3 protein: CASIPTGTNYGYTF
CDR3 DNA: TGTGCCAGCATTCCGACAGGGACTAACTATGGCTACACCTTC
clone size: once
V gene: TRBV2
J gene: TRBJ1-2
D gene: TRBD1

CDR3 protein: CASSDPRARVSGELFF
CDR3 DNA: TGTGCCAGCAGTGATCCCAGGGCCCGGGTGTCCGGGGAGCTGTTTTTT
clone size: NA
V gene: TRBV25-1
J gene: TRBJ2-2
D gene: NA

CDR3 protein: CASSPRGRTQYF
CDR3 DNA: TGTGCCAGCAGTCCCAGAGGAAGGACCCAGTACTTC
clone size: NA
V gene: TRBV6-2/TRBV6-3
J gene: TRBJ2-5
D gene: NA

CDR3 protein: CAWSVSRTSGFNQETQYF
CDR3 DNA: TGTGCCTGGAGTGTATCTCGGACTAGCGGGTTCAACCAAGAGACCCAGTACTTC
clone size: NA
V gene: TRBV30
J gene: TRBJ2-5
D gene: TRBD2

CDR3 protein: CASSEYGLGNTIYF
CDR3 DNA: TGTGCCAGCAGTGAATACGGTCTTGGAAACACCATATATTTT
clone size: NA
V gene: TRBV6-1
J gene: TRBJ1-3
D gene: NA

CDR3 protein: CASTLNYEQYF
CDR3 DNA: TGTGCCAGCACCTTAAACTACGAGCAGTACTTC
clone size: NA
V gene: TRBV5-6
J gene: TRBJ2-7
D gene: NA

CDR3 protein: CASGYGDYGYTF
CDR3 DNA: TGTGCTAGTGGTTACGGAGACTATGGCTACACCTTC
clone size: NA
V gene: TRBV12-5
J gene: TRBJ1-2
D gene: NA

CDR3 protein: CASSPERLAGRMGTGELFF
CDR3 DNA: TGTGCCAGCTCACCAGAGAGACTAGCGGGCCGTATGGGGACCGGGGAGCTGTTTTTT
clone size: NA
V gene: TRBV18
J gene: TRBJ2-2
D gene: TRBD2

CDR3 protein: CASSLGLLAGVSPLHF
CDR3 DNA: TGCGCCAGCAGCTTGGGTTTATTGGCAGGGGTTTCACCCCTCCACTTT
clone size: NA
V gene: TRBV5-1
J gene: TRBJ1-6
D gene: NA

CDR3 protein: CASSLAPQGNSNQPQHF
CDR3 DNA: TGCGCCAGCAGCTTGGCCCCACAGGGAAATAGCAATCAGCCCCAGCATTTT
clone size: NA
V gene: TRBV5-1
J gene: TRBJ1-5
D gene: NA

CDR3 protein: CASSQDWGRQPQHF
CDR3 DNA: TGCGCCAGCAGCCAAGATTGGGGCCGCCAGCCCCAGCATTTT
clone size: NA
V gene: TRBV4-1
J gene: TRBJ1-5
D gene: NA

CDR3 protein: CASSSGTLTDTQYF
CDR3 DNA: TGTGCCAGCAGCTCCGGGACACTGACAGATACGCAGTATTTT
clone size: NA
V gene: TRBV5-6
J gene: TRBJ2-3
D gene: NA

CDR3 protein: CASSLVFRGRKGAQETQYF
CDR3 DNA: TGTGCCAGCAGCTTGGTTTTCAGGGGAAGAAAAGGGGCTCAAGAGACCCAGTACTTC
clone size: once
V gene: TRBV5-5
J gene: TRBJ2-5
D gene: NA

CDR3 protein: CASKIIGLKTPNSPLHF
CDR3 DNA: TGTGCCAGTAAGATAATTGGTTTGAAGACCCCTAATTCACCCCTCCACTTT
clone size: NA
V gene: TRBV19
J gene: TRBJ1-6
D gene: NA

CDR3 protein: CASSDRGWDQPQHF
CDR3 DNA: TGTGCCAGCAGCGACAGGGGGTGGGATCAGCCCCAGCATTTT
clone size: NA
V gene: TRBV3-1/TRBV3-2
J gene: TRBJ1-5
D gene: TRBD1

CDR3 protein: CASSLDRATGGGNQPQHF
CDR3 DNA: TGTGCCAGCAGCTTAGATAGGGCGACAGGGGGCGGCAATCAGCCCCAGCATTTT
clone size: many
V gene: TRBV11-2
J gene: TRBJ1-5
D gene: TRBD1

CDR3 protein: CASSPEPEGIHQPQHF
CDR3 DNA: TGCGCCAGCAGCCCGGAACCAGAGGGGATTCATCAGCCCCAGCATTTT
clone size: NA
V gene: TRBV5-1
J gene: TRBJ1-5
D gene: NA

CDR3 protein: CASSRNSYTEAFF
CDR3 DNA: TGTGCCAGCAGTCGCAACAGTTACACTGAAGCTTTCTTT
clone size: NA
V gene: TRBV6-2/TRBV6-3
J gene: TRBJ1-1
D gene: NA

CDR3 protein: CASTPGGYEKLFF
CDR3 DNA: TGTGCCAGTACCCCAGGGGGGTACGAAAAACTGTTTTTT
clone size: NA
V gene: TRBV19
J gene: TRBJ1-4
D gene: TRBD1

CDR3 protein: CASSLEALNTEAFF
CDR3 DNA: TGTGCCAGCAGCCTGGAGGCTTTGAACACTGAAGCTTTCTTT
clone size: NA
V gene: TRBV5-6
J gene: TRBJ1-1
D gene: NA

CDR3 protein: CASSPMGGSSYEQYF
CDR3 DNA: TGTGCCAGCAGTCCCATGGGCGGGAGCTCCTACGAGCAGTACTTC
clone size: NA
V gene: TRBV28
J gene: TRBJ2-7
D gene: TRBD2

CDR3 protein: CASSQASGTTSYEQYF
CDR3 DNA: TGTGCCAGCAGCCAAGCCTCCGGGACAACCTCCTACGAGCAGTACTTC
clone size: NA
V gene: TRBV3-1/TRBV3-2
J gene: TRBJ2-7
D gene: NA

CDR3 protein: CASSLVNEQFF
CDR3 DNA: TGTGCCAGCAGCTTAGTGAATGAGCAGTTCTTC
clone size: NA
V gene: TRBV11-2
J gene: TRBJ2-1
D gene: NA

CDR3 protein: CAWSVFARTHGYTF
CDR3 DNA: TGTGCCTGGAGTGTATTCGCAAGGACACATGGCTACACCTTC
clone size: NA
V gene: TRBV30
J gene: TRBJ1-2
D gene: NA

CDR3 protein: CASSQLNSGNTIYF
CDR3 DNA: TGTGCCAGCAGCCAATTAAACTCTGGAAACACCATATATTTT
clone size: NA
V gene: TRBV3-1/TRBV3-2
J gene: TRBJ1-3
D gene: NA

CDR3 protein: CATRKTPGNEQYF
CDR3 DNA: TGTGCCACCCGCAAGACACCGGGGAACGAGCAGTACTTC
clone size: once
V gene: TRBV15
J gene: TRBJ2-7
D gene: NA

CDR3 protein: CASSPTNRGRTYGYTF
CDR3 DNA: TGTGCCAGCAGCCCGACAAACAGGGGGCGGACCTATGGCTACACCTTC
clone size: NA
V gene: TRBV11-2
J gene: TRBJ1-2
D gene: TRBD1

CDR3 protein: CASSSTGTVGETQYF
CDR3 DNA: TGCGCCAGCAGCTCCACCGGGACAGTAGGGGAGACCCAGTACTTC
clone size: NA
V gene: TRBV5-1
J gene: TRBJ2-5
D gene: TRBD1

CDR3 protein: CATSDSRQGAEAFF
CDR3 DNA: TGTGCCACCAGTGATAGCCGCCAGGGGGCTGAAGCTTTCTTT
clone size: NA
V gene: TRBV24-1
J gene: TRBJ1-1
D gene: TRBD1

CDR3 protein: CASSYSGPSSYEQYF
CDR3 DNA: TGTGCCAGCAGTTACTCGGGTCCAAGCTCCTACGAGCAGTACTTC
clone size: NA
V gene: TRBV6-5
J gene: TRBJ2-7
D gene: NA

CDR3 protein: CASSGQLAGGGSEQYF
CDR3 DNA: TGTGCCAGCAGCGGTCAATTAGCGGGAGGTGGGAGCGAGCAGTACTTC
clone size: NA
V gene: TRBV7-2
J gene: TRBJ2-7
D gene: TRBD2

CDR3 protein: CASSLADSGSPGELFF
CDR3 DNA: TGCGCCAGCAGCTTGGCCGACTCAGGGTCCCCCGGGGAGCTGTTTTTT
clone size: NA
V gene: TRBV5-1
J gene: TRBJ2-2
D gene: NA

CDR3 protein: CASSQGGGAVTEAFF
CDR3 DNA: TGTGCCAGCAGCCAAGGAGGGGGGGCGGTGACTGAAGCTTTCTTT
clone size: NA
V gene: TRBV14
J gene: TRBJ1-1
D gene: NA

CDR3 protein: CASSGGRGYNEQFF
CDR3 DNA: TGTGCCAGCAGTGGCGGGAGGGGGTACAATGAGCAGTTCTTC
clone size: NA
V gene: TRBV6-2/TRBV6-3
J gene: TRBJ2-1
D gene: TRBD2

CDR3 protein: CASSVDGAGNTIYF
CDR3 DNA: TGTGCCAGCAGCGTTGACGGAGCTGGAAACACCATATATTTT
clone size: once
V gene: TRBV2
J gene: TRBJ1-3
D gene: NA

CDR3 protein: CATSDPGDGYTF
CDR3 DNA: TGTGCCACCAGTGACCCAGGGGATGGCTACACCTTC
clone size: NA
V gene: TRBV24-1
J gene: TRBJ1-2
D gene: NA

CDR3 protein: CAWSVEFGGASNEQFF
CDR3 DNA: TGTGCCTGGAGTGTCGAATTCGGGGGGGCCTCGAATGAGCAGTTCTTC
clone size: NA
V gene: TRBV30
J gene: TRBJ2-1
D gene: TRBD2

CDR3 protein: CASSSTENYGYTF
CDR3 DNA: TGTGCCAGCAGTTCGACAGAAAACTATGGCTACACCTTC
clone size: NA
V gene: TRBV27
J gene: TRBJ1-2
D gene: NA

CDR3 protein: CAWSVGSAAGNTIYF
CDR3 DNA: TGTGCCTGGAGTGTAGGGTCAGCCGCTGGAAACACCATATATTTT
clone size: NA
V gene: TRBV30
J gene: TRBJ1-3
D gene: NA

CDR3 protein: CASSQDRQRAYEQYF
CDR3 DNA: TGTGCCAGCAGCCAGGACAGGCAGCGGGCCTACGAGCAGTACTTC
clone size: NA
V gene: TRBV6-2/TRBV6-3
J gene: TRBJ2-7
D gene: NA

CDR3 protein: CASSLGSGGKGGYTF
CDR3 DNA: TGTGCCAGCAGCTTGGGGTCAGGGGGAAAAGGCGGCTACACCTTC
clone size: NA
V gene: TRBV5-6
J gene: TRBJ1-2
D gene: TRBD1

CDR3 protein: CASSPTFGGSVETQYF
CDR3 DNA: TGTGCCAGCAGCCCAACCTTCGGCGGCTCCGTAGAGACCCAGTACTTC
clone size: NA
V gene: TRBV3-1/TRBV3-2
J gene: TRBJ2-5
D gene: NA

CDR3 protein: CASSSPGSPTNEKLFF
CDR3 DNA: TGTGCCAGCAGTTCCCCAGGCAGCCCAACTAATGAAAAACTGTTTTTT
clone size: NA
V gene: TRBV28
J gene: TRBJ1-4
D gene: NA

CDR3 protein: CASSQGGSGIFEQYF
CDR3 DNA: TGTGCCAGCAGCCAAGGGGGTAGCGGGATATTCGAGCAGTACTTC
clone size: NA
V gene: TRBV3-1/TRBV3-2
J gene: TRBJ2-7
D gene: TRBD2

CDR3 protein: CASSYGRGEQFF
CDR3 DNA: TGTGCCAGCAGTTACGGCCGTGGTGAGCAGTTCTTC
clone size: few
V gene: TRBV6-5
J gene: TRBJ2-1
D gene: NA

CDR3 protein: CASSSDSPSYEQYF
CDR3 DNA: TGCGCCAGCAGCTCCGACAGCCCGTCCTACGAGCAGTACTTC
clone size: NA
V gene: TRBV5-1
J gene: TRBJ2-7
D gene: NA

CDR3 protein: CASSLRTGGDNQPQHF
CDR3 DNA: TGTGCCAGCTCACTACGGACAGGGGGCGACAATCAGCCCCAGCATTTT
clone size: once
V gene: TRBV18
J gene: TRBJ1-5
D gene: TRBD1

CDR3 protein: CASSQVGAGSDTQYF
CDR3 DNA: TGCGCCAGCAGCCAAGTAGGAGCGGGCTCAGATACGCAGTATTTT
clone size: NA
V gene: TRBV4-1
J gene: TRBJ2-3
D gene: NA

CDR3 protein: CASNINRGGPYNEQFF
CDR3 DNA: TGTGCCAGTAATATCAATAGGGGAGGACCCTACAATGAGCAGTTCTTC
clone size: NA
V gene: TRBV19
J gene: TRBJ2-1
D gene: NA